This record concerns one T cell receptor beta chain sequence. The CDR3 extends over 15 amino acids. Looked up from germline, CDR1 is MGHDK and CDR2 is SYGVNS. Losses at the gene ends were 9 bases for V and 3 bases for J; bases not matched to a gene: 11. How the authors handled the data: Estimates of nucleated cell counts were drawn from the amplification of reference gene primers. Only in-frame clones appear in the TCRdb table, and some are missing; sequencing was by immunoSEQ multiplex PCR. V, J and clone size reflect that table, while D and trimming were determined from the DNA. The sample lists more than 150,000 clones, around 84% occurring once. The sample originates from a study of blood T cell repertoires in COVID-19. Across the whole study: From T cells, B-cell-depleted T cells, or PBMCs came the material, which was cDNA or gDNA.

The clonotype was recovered from a man between 45 and 60 years old with active or convalescent COVID-19. Sample: peripheral blood. This chain uses TRBV25-1 with TRBJ1-2; the match to TRBD1 covers 9 bases. CDR3 region: CASNRGTGSDYGYTF. The DNA for the CDR3 is TGTGCCAGTAACCGCGGGACAGGGAGTGACTATGGCTACACCTTC.